This TCR beta chain was identified in a study of shared T cell receptors in the human thymus. Profiling relied on immunoSEQ multiplex PCR, and the TCRdb table lists in-frame clones only, not all of them. The table includes some 720,000 clones, approximately 90% detected once. The ends were cut back, 4 bases at V and 1 base at J, with 11 bases in the middle. Germline values: CDR1 MNHNS, CDR2 SASEGT. This CDR3 contains 15 residues. The same data also went into a second study, on human thymus T cells.

The V and J genes are TRBV6-1 and TRBJ1-5; TRBD1 is a possible D gene (5 bases). Sequencing input: thymocytes. The receptor was isolated from a boy under two years old with a congenital heart defect. The CDR3 protein is CASSVSRVSNQPQHF. The CDR3 region has the DNA TGTGCCAGCAGTGTGTCCAGGGTAAGCAATCAGCCCCAGCATTTT.